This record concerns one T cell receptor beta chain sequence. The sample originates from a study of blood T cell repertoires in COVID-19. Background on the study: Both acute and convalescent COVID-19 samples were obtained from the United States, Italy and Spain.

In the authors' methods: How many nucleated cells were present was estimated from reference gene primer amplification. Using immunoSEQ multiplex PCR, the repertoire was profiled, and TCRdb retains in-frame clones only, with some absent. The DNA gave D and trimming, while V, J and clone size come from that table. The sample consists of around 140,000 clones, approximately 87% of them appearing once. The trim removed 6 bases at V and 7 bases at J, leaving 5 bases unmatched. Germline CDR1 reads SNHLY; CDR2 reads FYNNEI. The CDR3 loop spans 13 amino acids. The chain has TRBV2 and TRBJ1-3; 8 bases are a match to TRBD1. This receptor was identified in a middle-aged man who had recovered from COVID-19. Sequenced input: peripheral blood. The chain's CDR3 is CASRQGVVNTIYF. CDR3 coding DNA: TGTGCCAGCAGACAGGGGGTGGTCAACACCATATATTTT.